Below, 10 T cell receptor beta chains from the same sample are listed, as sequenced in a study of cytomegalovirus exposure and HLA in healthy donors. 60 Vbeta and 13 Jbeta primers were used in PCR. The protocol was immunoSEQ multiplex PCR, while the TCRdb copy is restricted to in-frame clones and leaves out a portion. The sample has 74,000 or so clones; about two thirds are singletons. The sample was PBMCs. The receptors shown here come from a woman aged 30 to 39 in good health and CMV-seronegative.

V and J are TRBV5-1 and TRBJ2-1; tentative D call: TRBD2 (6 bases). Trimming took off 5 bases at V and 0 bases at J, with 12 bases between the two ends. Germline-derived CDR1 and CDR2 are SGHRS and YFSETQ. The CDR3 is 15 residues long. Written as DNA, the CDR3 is TGCGCCAGCAGGCAAACTAGCCTCTCCTACAATGAGCAGTTCTTC. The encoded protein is CASRQTSLSYNEQFF.

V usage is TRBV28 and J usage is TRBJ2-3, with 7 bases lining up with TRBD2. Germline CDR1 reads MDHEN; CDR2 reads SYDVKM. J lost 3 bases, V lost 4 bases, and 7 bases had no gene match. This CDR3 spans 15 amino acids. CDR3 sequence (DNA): TGTGCCAGCAGTTCCCCTCGCGGGGGTACAGATACGCAGTATTTT. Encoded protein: CASSSPRGGTDTQYF.

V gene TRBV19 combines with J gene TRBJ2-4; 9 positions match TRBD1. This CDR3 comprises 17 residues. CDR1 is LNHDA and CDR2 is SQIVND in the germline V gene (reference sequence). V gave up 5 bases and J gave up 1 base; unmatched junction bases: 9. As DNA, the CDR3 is TGTGCCAGTAGTCTCGGACAGGGGATTGTGGCCAAAAACATTCAGTACTTC. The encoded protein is CASSLGQGIVAKNIQYF.

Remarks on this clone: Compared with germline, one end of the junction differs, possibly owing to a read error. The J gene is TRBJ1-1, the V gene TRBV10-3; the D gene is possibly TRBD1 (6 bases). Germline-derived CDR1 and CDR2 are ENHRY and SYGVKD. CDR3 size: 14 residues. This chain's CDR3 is CASSVPRGNTEAFF. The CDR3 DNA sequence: TGTGCCAGCAGTGTTCCCAGGGGGAACACTGAAGCTTTCTTT.

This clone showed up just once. The CDR3 DNA is TGTGCCAGCAGCAAGGACTATAGGGGCCGCGAGCAGTACTTC. Amino acids: CASSKDYRGREQYF. The chain employs TRBV7-2 and TRBJ2-7; TRBD2 might be the D (6 bases). The CDR3 has 14 amino acids. Germline lookup yields CDR1 SGHTA and CDR2 FQGNSA. V lost 5 bases to trimming and J lost 6 bases, with 17 bases between them. The full variable domain, rest sourced from reference TRBV7-2 and TRBJ2-7, is GAGVSQSPSNKVTEKGKDVELRCDPISGHTALYWYRQSLGQGLEFLIYFQGNSAPDKSGLPSDRFSAERTGGSVSTLTIQRTQQEDSAVYLCASSKDYRGREQYFGPGTRLTVT.

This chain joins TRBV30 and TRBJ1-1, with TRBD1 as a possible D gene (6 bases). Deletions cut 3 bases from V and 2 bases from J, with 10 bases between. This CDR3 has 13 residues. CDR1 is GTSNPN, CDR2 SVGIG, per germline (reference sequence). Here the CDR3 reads CAWRRGGNTEAFF. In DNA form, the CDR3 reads TGTGCCTGGAGACGGGGGGGCAACACTGAAGCTTTCTTT.

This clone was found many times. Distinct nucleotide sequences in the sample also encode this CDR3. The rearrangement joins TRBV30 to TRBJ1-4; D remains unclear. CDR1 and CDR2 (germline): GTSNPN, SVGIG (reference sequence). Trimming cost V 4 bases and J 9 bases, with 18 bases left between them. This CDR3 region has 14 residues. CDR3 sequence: CAWKLKGVVKKLFF. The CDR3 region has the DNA TGTGCCTGGAAGTTAAAGGGAGTCGTTAAAAAACTGTTTTTT.

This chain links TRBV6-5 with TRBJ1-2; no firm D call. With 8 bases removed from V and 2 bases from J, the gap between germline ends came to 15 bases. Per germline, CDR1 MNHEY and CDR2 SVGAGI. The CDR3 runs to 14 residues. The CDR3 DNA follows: TGTGCCAGCGTGCGCGGATCGCCAAACTATGGCTACACCTTC. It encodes CASVRGSPNYGYTF.

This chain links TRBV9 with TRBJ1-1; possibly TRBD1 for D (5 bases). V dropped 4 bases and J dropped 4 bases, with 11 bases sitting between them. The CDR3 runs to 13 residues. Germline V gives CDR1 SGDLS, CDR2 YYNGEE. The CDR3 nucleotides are TGTGCCAGCAGCTTCAGGGAGGGCACTGAAGCTTTCTTT. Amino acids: CASSFREGTEAFF.

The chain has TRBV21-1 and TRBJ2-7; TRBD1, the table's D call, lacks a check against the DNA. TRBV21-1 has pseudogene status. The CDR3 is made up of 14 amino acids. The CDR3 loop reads CASSSGTGSFEQYF. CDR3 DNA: TGTGCCAGCAGCTCCGGGACAGGGTCTTTCGAGCAGTACTTC.